Listed below are T cell receptor beta chains from one sample, sequenced in a study of Graves' ophthalmopathy and Graves' hyperthyroidism. TCRdb fed the multiplex PCR reads into MiXCR, producing one record per CDR3 protein. Among 230,000 or so distinct CDR3 sequences listed, around 50% were seen once. Sequencing was performed on peripheral blood. All receptors derive from an adult man with Graves' ophthalmopathy. Both conserved end residues are part of each CDR3. Fields, in order: CDR3 length, D gene, clone size, V gene, J gene, CDR3 DNA, CDR3 protein. D genes are given only for firm matches. Expanded clones are given a class, and other clones once, few, many or no size at all.

CDR3 length: 15
D gene: TRBD1
clone size: -
V gene: TRBV7-2
J gene: TRBJ2-2
CDR3 DNA: TGTGCCAGCAGCCAGCCCGACAGGGGCGAGGGGGAGCTGTTTTTT
CDR3 protein: CASSQPDRGEGELFF

CDR3 length: 12
D gene: -
clone size: -
V gene: TRBV7-2
J gene: TRBJ2-7
CDR3 DNA: TGTGCCAGCAGCTTAGCGTTCTACGAGCAGTACTTC
CDR3 protein: CASSLAFYEQYF

CDR3 length: 16
D gene: -
clone size: -
V gene: TRBV7-6
J gene: TRBJ2-7
CDR3 DNA: TGTGCCAGCACCTTCGGAACTGGGGGCACCTCCTACGAGCAGTACTTC
CDR3 protein: CASTFGTGGTSYEQYF

CDR3 length: 15
D gene: TRBD1
clone size: -
V gene: TRBV7-8
J gene: TRBJ2-7
CDR3 DNA: TGTGCCAGCAGCTTAGAGGCAGGGGGCGGGCACGAGCAGTACTTC
CDR3 protein: CASSLEAGGGHEQYF

CDR3 length: 17
D gene: TRBD1
clone size: once
V gene: TRBV7-8
J gene: TRBJ2-7
CDR3 DNA: TGTGCCAGCAGCTCCGGGACAGGGGAAGTGGTTCTTTACGAGCAGTACTTC
CDR3 protein: CASSSGTGEVVLYEQYF

CDR3 length: 15
D gene: -
clone size: once
V gene: TRBV2
J gene: TRBJ2-5
CDR3 DNA: TGTGCCAGCAGTGGGACAGCGGGGAAGAAGGAGACCCAGTACTTC
CDR3 protein: CASSGTAGKKETQYF

CDR3 length: 12
D gene: TRBD1
clone size: -
V gene: TRBV25-1
J gene: TRBJ1-2
CDR3 DNA: TGTGCCAGCGGACAGGGAGGCTATGGCTACACCTTC
CDR3 protein: CASGQGGYGYTF

CDR3 length: 14
D gene: -
clone size: -
V gene: TRBV20-1
J gene: TRBJ2-2
CDR3 DNA: TGCAGTGCCCAGTACCAGGCCCCTTTGTTGGAGCTGTTTTTT
CDR3 protein: CSAQYQAPLLELFF

CDR3 length: 14
D gene: -
clone size: few
V gene: TRBV7-8
J gene: TRBJ1-1
CDR3 DNA: TGTGCCAGCAGCTTAGAACAGACGAACACTGAAGCTTTCTTT
CDR3 protein: CASSLEQTNTEAFF

CDR3 length: 14
D gene: -
clone size: -
V gene: TRBV6-1
J gene: TRBJ1-4
CDR3 DNA: TGTGCCAGCAGTGAAGGCTCCTCGAGCATAAAACTGTTTTTT
CDR3 protein: CASSEGSSSIKLFF

CDR3 length: 13
D gene: -
clone size: many
V gene: TRBV2
J gene: TRBJ2-5
CDR3 DNA: TGTGCCAGCAGTGACCCGGCAAGGGAGACCCAGTACTTC
CDR3 protein: CASSDPARETQYF

CDR3 length: 12
D gene: TRBD1
clone size: -
V gene: TRBV27
J gene: TRBJ2-7
CDR3 DNA: TGTGCCAGCGGGACAGGGTTGTACGAGCAGTACTTC
CDR3 protein: CASGTGLYEQYF

CDR3 length: 13
D gene: -
clone size: few
V gene: TRBV29-1
J gene: TRBJ2-7
CDR3 DNA: TGCAGCGTTGGACACACTCCCTCGAGCGAGCAGTACTTC
CDR3 protein: CSVGHTPSSEQYF

CDR3 length: 15
D gene: -
clone size: -
V gene: TRBV9
J gene: TRBJ2-5
CDR3 DNA: TGTGCCAGCAGCGCCGCTATGGACTTACAAGAGACCCAGTACTTC
CDR3 protein: CASSAAMDLQETQYF

CDR3 length: 15
D gene: TRBD2
clone size: -
V gene: TRBV5-4
J gene: TRBJ2-5
CDR3 DNA: TGTGCCAGCAGTCCGACTAGCGCTCCCCAAGAGACCCAGTACTTC
CDR3 protein: CASSPTSAPQETQYF

CDR3 length: 11
D gene: -
clone size: few
V gene: TRBV29-1
J gene: TRBJ1-2
CDR3 DNA: TGCAGCGTTGTTGATTCCTATGGCTACACCTTC
CDR3 protein: CSVVDSYGYTF

CDR3 length: 14
D gene: -
clone size: -
V gene: TRBV25-1
J gene: TRBJ1-1
CDR3 DNA: TGTGCCAGCAGTGAATTTATCGGGAACACTGAAGCTTTCTTT
CDR3 protein: CASSEFIGNTEAFF

CDR3 length: 14
D gene: -
clone size: -
V gene: TRBV2
J gene: TRBJ2-1
CDR3 DNA: TGTGCCAGCAGTGAAAGAGGGCCCTACAATGAGCAGTTCTTC
CDR3 protein: CASSERGPYNEQFF

CDR3 length: 14
D gene: -
clone size: -
V gene: TRBV29-1
J gene: TRBJ2-1
CDR3 DNA: TGCAGCGTTGATGAGTGGGAGGCATACAATGAGCAGTTCTTC
CDR3 protein: CSVDEWEAYNEQFF

CDR3 length: 13
D gene: -
clone size: many
V gene: TRBV2
J gene: TRBJ1-5
CDR3 DNA: TGTGCCAGCGCTGCGTATAGCAATCAGCCCCAGCATTTT
CDR3 protein: CASAAYSNQPQHF

CDR3 length: 18
D gene: TRBD2
clone size: -
V gene: TRBV28
J gene: TRBJ2-2
CDR3 DNA: TGTGCCAGCAGTTTATACACTAGCGGAGAGGGGAACACCGGGGAGCTGTTTTTT
CDR3 protein: CASSLYTSGEGNTGELFF

CDR3 length: 13
D gene: -
clone size: once
V gene: TRBV6-5
J gene: TRBJ1-2
CDR3 DNA: TGTGCCAGCAGTGAAGTGGAGACGAGGGGCTACACCTTC
CDR3 protein: CASSEVETRGYTF

CDR3 length: 16
D gene: -
clone size: -
V gene: TRBV7-2
J gene: TRBJ2-4
CDR3 DNA: TGTGCCAGCAGCTCCTTCGGCAGGCAGGCCAAAAACATTCAGTACTTC
CDR3 protein: CASSSFGRQAKNIQYF

CDR3 length: 13
D gene: -
clone size: few
V gene: TRBV28
J gene: TRBJ2-7
CDR3 DNA: TGTGCCAGCAGTTTGCCCGTGAACTACGAGCAGTACTTC
CDR3 protein: CASSLPVNYEQYF

CDR3 length: 16
D gene: -
clone size: few
V gene: TRBV29-1
J gene: TRBJ2-2
CDR3 DNA: TGCAGCGTTCTCCCGCGACAGACCGCGAACACCGGGGAGCTGTTTTTT
CDR3 protein: CSVLPRQTANTGELFF

CDR3 length: 14
D gene: -
clone size: -
V gene: TRBV3-1
J gene: TRBJ1-5
CDR3 DNA: TGTGCCAGCAGCCACGGACTGATCAATCAGCCCCAGCATTTT
CDR3 protein: CASSHGLINQPQHF

CDR3 length: 13
D gene: -
clone size: few
V gene: TRBV20-1
J gene: TRBJ2-5
CDR3 DNA: TGCAGTGCTAGAGACATCAACGGACTACCCCAGTACTTC
CDR3 protein: CSARDINGLPQYF

CDR3 length: 14
D gene: TRBD1
clone size: -
V gene: TRBV9
J gene: TRBJ1-1
CDR3 DNA: TGTGCCAGCAGTGAACAGGGGGCAGGCACTGAAGCTTTCTTT
CDR3 protein: CASSEQGAGTEAFF

CDR3 length: 12
D gene: -
clone size: many
V gene: TRBV20-1
J gene: TRBJ1-6
CDR3 DNA: TGCAGTGCAAGCGGACCCAATTCACCCCTCCACTTT
CDR3 protein: CSASGPNSPLHF

CDR3 length: 14
D gene: -
clone size: few
V gene: TRBV5-1
J gene: TRBJ1-1
CDR3 DNA: TGTGCCAGCAGCCCTCTGGGCAGCGGCACTGAAGCTTTCTTT
CDR3 protein: CASSPLGSGTEAFF

CDR3 length: 12
D gene: -
clone size: few
V gene: TRBV5-8
J gene: TRBJ2-7
CDR3 DNA: TGTGCCAGCAGCTTGGTTGCGGGGGAGCAGTACTTC
CDR3 protein: CASSLVAGEQYF

CDR3 length: 16
D gene: TRBD2
clone size: few
V gene: TRBV4-2
J gene: TRBJ2-7
CDR3 DNA: TGTGCCAGCAGCCAAGAAACTAGCGGGAGGAAGGGCGAGCAGTACTTC
CDR3 protein: CASSQETSGRKGEQYF

CDR3 length: 15
D gene: -
clone size: -
V gene: TRBV7-9
J gene: TRBJ2-3
CDR3 DNA: TGTGCCAGCAGCATCGGACTCCCTCGGTCGTATACGCAGTATTTT
CDR3 protein: CASSIGLPRSYTQYF

CDR3 length: 16
D gene: TRBD1
clone size: -
V gene: TRBV10-2
J gene: TRBJ2-2
CDR3 DNA: TGCGCCAGCAAAGAGTCCGGGACAGGGGTTAGCGGGGAGCTGTTTTTT
CDR3 protein: CASKESGTGVSGELFF

CDR3 length: 13
D gene: -
clone size: many
V gene: TRBV5-6
J gene: TRBJ1-5
CDR3 DNA: TGTGCCAGCAGCCGGGACTCTGCTCAGCCCCAGCATTTT
CDR3 protein: CASSRDSAQPQHF

CDR3 length: 14
D gene: TRBD1
clone size: few
V gene: TRBV4-2
J gene: TRBJ2-7
CDR3 DNA: TGTGCCAGCAAGCCGACAGGGGCGCACGACGAGCAGTACTTC
CDR3 protein: CASKPTGAHDEQYF

CDR3 length: 14
D gene: TRBD1
clone size: few
V gene: TRBV7-6
J gene: TRBJ1-4
CDR3 DNA: TGTGCCAGCAGTCGACAGGGATACGGTGAAAAACTGTTTTTT
CDR3 protein: CASSRQGYGEKLFF

CDR3 length: 14
D gene: -
clone size: -
V gene: TRBV7-8
J gene: TRBJ1-6
CDR3 DNA: TGTGCCAGCAGGGGATCAGGGCAGGATTCACCCCTCCACTTT
CDR3 protein: CASRGSGQDSPLHF

CDR3 length: 15
D gene: TRBD1
clone size: -
V gene: TRBV20-1
J gene: TRBJ2-7
CDR3 DNA: TGCAGTGCTAGAGACCCGGGACAGGGGAGCTACGAGCAGTACTTC
CDR3 protein: CSARDPGQGSYEQYF

CDR3 length: 14
D gene: -
clone size: many
V gene: TRBV10-3
J gene: TRBJ2-7
CDR3 DNA: TGTGCCATCAGTGAGTCTGGGGGGTCCTACGAGCAGTACTTC
CDR3 protein: CAISESGGSYEQYF

CDR3 length: 15
D gene: -
clone size: -
V gene: TRBV9
J gene: TRBJ2-7
CDR3 DNA: TGTGCCAGCAGCGTCTCAATCGACGGGGTCGACGAGCAGTACTTC
CDR3 protein: CASSVSIDGVDEQYF

CDR3 length: 12
D gene: -
clone size: -
V gene: TRBV10-2
J gene: TRBJ2-3
CDR3 DNA: TGCGCCAGCAGTGAGGGCACAGATACGCAGTATTTT
CDR3 protein: CASSEGTDTQYF

CDR3 length: 19
D gene: -
clone size: -
V gene: TRBV20-1
J gene: TRBJ2-7
CDR3 DNA: TGCAGTGCCAGTGGAGGGGAATTCAAAGTGGGGGGTTTTTCCTACGAGCAGTACTTC
CDR3 protein: CSASGGEFKVGGFSYEQYF

CDR3 length: 16
D gene: TRBD1
clone size: -
V gene: TRBV7-8
J gene: TRBJ2-7
CDR3 DNA: TGTGCCAGCAGCTTAACCCGACAGGGGGCGCTACACGAGCAGTACTTC
CDR3 protein: CASSLTRQGALHEQYF

CDR3 length: 13
D gene: -
clone size: -
V gene: TRBV28
J gene: TRBJ1-2
CDR3 DNA: TGTGCCAGCAGTTCGGCAGGGGCCGGAGGCTACACCTTC
CDR3 protein: CASSSAGAGGYTF

CDR3 length: 13
D gene: -
clone size: -
V gene: TRBV2
J gene: TRBJ2-7
CDR3 DNA: TGTGCCAGCAGCTTAGCCATAGCTGCCGAGCAGTACTTC
CDR3 protein: CASSLAIAAEQYF

CDR3 length: 14
D gene: TRBD1
clone size: few
V gene: TRBV12-3/TRBV12-4
J gene: TRBJ1-6
CDR3 DNA: TGTGCCACAGGTCGCGGGACAGCTAATTCACCCCTCCACTTT
CDR3 protein: CATGRGTANSPLHF

CDR3 length: 13
D gene: -
clone size: few
V gene: TRBV29-1
J gene: TRBJ1-1
CDR3 DNA: TGCAGCGTTGGGTCCTTTAGGGACACTGAAGCTTTCTTT
CDR3 protein: CSVGSFRDTEAFF

CDR3 length: 11
D gene: -
clone size: -
V gene: TRBV7-9
J gene: TRBJ1-4
CDR3 DNA: TGTGCCAGCAGCTTAGGAGGGGTGCTGTTTTTT
CDR3 protein: CASSLGGVLFF

CDR3 length: 14
D gene: TRBD2
clone size: -
V gene: TRBV5-8
J gene: TRBJ2-5
CDR3 DNA: TGTGCCACCAGTGGGGCTAGCGGGACAGAGACCCAGTACTTC
CDR3 protein: CATSGASGTETQYF

CDR3 length: 13
D gene: TRBD2
clone size: -
V gene: TRBV7-9
J gene: TRBJ2-5
CDR3 DNA: TGTGCCAGCAGAGCAGGCGGGGGAGAGACCCAGTACTTC
CDR3 protein: CASRAGGGETQYF

CDR3 length: 13
D gene: -
clone size: many
V gene: TRBV29-1
J gene: TRBJ1-5
CDR3 DNA: TGCAGCGTTGCTAAGACAGCTAATCAGCCCCAGCATTTT
CDR3 protein: CSVAKTANQPQHF

CDR3 length: 16
D gene: -
clone size: few
V gene: TRBV24-1
J gene: TRBJ2-5
CDR3 DNA: TGTGCCACCAGTGATCCCTCGATAGGGGTTGGGGAGACCCAGTACTTC
CDR3 protein: CATSDPSIGVGETQYF